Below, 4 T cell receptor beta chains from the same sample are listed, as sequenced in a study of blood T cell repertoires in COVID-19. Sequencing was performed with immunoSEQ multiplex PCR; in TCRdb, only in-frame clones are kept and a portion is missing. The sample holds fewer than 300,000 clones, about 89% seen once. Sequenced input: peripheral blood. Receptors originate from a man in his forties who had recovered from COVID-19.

The CDR3 DNA reads as TGTGCCAGCAGTTCCCGACAGATAGGGGCCGGGGAGCTGTTTTTT. It is translated as CASSSRQIGAGELFF. The gene calls are TRBV6-2 or TRBV6-3 and TRBJ2-2; possibly TRBD1 for D (5 bases). The CDR3 extends over 15 amino acids. The germline V gene has CDR1 MNHEY and CDR2 SVGEGT. The V and J ends lost 4 bases and 6 bases respectively, with 15 bases between them.

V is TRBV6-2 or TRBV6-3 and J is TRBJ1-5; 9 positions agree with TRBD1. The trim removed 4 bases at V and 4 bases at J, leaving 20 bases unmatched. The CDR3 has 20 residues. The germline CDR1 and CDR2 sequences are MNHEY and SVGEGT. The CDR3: CASSSGRPGQGPKGNQPQHF. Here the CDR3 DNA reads TGTGCCAGCAGTTCGGGACGTCCGGGACAGGGCCCTAAAGGGAATCAGCCCCAGCATTTT.

For the CDR3, the DNA is TGCGCCAGCAGCTTGGGACTAGCGGGAATGGAGAACTACGAGCAGTACTTC. It codes for CASSLGLAGMENYEQYF. The chain couples TRBV5-1 to TRBJ2-7; 11 positions agree with TRBD2. Trimming cost V 0 bases and J 3 bases; bases outside gene matches: 8. The germline CDR1 and CDR2 sequences are SGHRS and YFSETQ. The CDR3 covers 17 residues.

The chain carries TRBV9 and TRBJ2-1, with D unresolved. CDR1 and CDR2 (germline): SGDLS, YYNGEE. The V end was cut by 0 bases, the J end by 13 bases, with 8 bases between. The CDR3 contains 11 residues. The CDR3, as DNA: TGTGCCAGCAGCGTAGGGCATCAACAGTTCTTC. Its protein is CASSVGHQQFF.